A single sample gave rise to the 13 T cell receptor beta chains below, sequenced in a study of T cell repertoires in cytomegalovirus infection. MiXCR was run by TCRdb on the reads, yielding one entry per CDR3 protein. Here the sample spans 200,000 to 300,000 distinct CDR3 sequences, 9.1% being singletons. Sequencing was performed on PBMCs. Receptors originate from a human donor in good health (CMV status not recorded). Some clones in this sample may be carry-over from other donors' samples.

This clonotype was recorded many times. The chain recombines TRBV7-2 with TRBJ2-7; TRBD1 or TRBD2 may be the D gene (5 bases each). The CDR3 extends over 14 amino acids. Germline assignment: CDR1 SGHTA and CDR2 FQGNSA. V dropped 3 bases and J dropped 3 bases, with 12 bases sitting between them. The CDR3 here is CASSLSGRVYEQYF. In DNA, the CDR3 is TGTGCCAGCAGCTTGAGCGGCAGGGTCTACGAGCAGTACTTC. Looking up the rest from reference TRBV7-2 and TRBJ2-7 gives the full variable domain: GAGVSQSPSNKVTEKGKDVELRCDPISGHTALYWYRQSLGQGLEFLIYFQGNSAPDKSGLPSDRFSAERTGGSVSTLTIQRTQQEDSAVYLCASSLSGRVYEQYFGPGTRLTVT.

This clonotype was detected many times. The V gene is TRBV6-1, the J gene TRBJ1-5; TRBD1 agrees at 8 bases. With V trimmed by 3 bases and J by 2 bases, 3 bases remained unmatched. Germline V gene data show CDR1 as MNHNS and CDR2 as SASEGT. This CDR3 region has 15 residues. The CDR3 reads CASSDRGRGNQPQHF. CDR3 in DNA: TGTGCCAGCAGTGACAGGGGGCGAGGCAATCAGCCCCAGCATTTT.

In its sample, this clonotype was seen a few times. For the CDR3, the DNA is TGCAGCGTTTCAGAGGGGGTCTCCTACGAGCAGTACTTC. It is translated as CSVSEGVSYEQYF. The chain couples TRBV29-1 to TRBJ2-7; a possible D gene is TRBD1 (6 bases). This CDR3 contains 13 residues. Germline-derived CDR1 and CDR2 are SQVTM and ANQGSEA. Trimming took off 5 bases at V and 0 bases at J, with 11 bases between the two ends.

This clonotype was detected ten times or more. The chain carries TRBV6-2 or TRBV6-3 and TRBJ2-1; 10 bases agree with TRBD2. Germline V lookup: CDR1 MNHEY, CDR2 SVGEGT. V was clipped by 5 bases and J by 9 bases; unmatched bases: 10. CDR3 size: 15 residues. CDR3 coding DNA: TGTGCCAGCAGTCGTAGCGGGGGGAGAGTCGGTGAGCAGTTCTTC. This codes for CASSRSGGRVGEQFF.

This clonotype occurred many times. The chain joins TRBV7-2 to TRBJ2-7; the match to TRBD2 covers 11 bases. Trimming took 1 base from V and 4 from J; bases not matched to a gene: 9. This CDR3 has 17 residues. CDR1 is SGHTA and CDR2 is FQGNSA in the germline V gene. The CDR3 here is CASSLGLAGQLVYEQYF. For the CDR3, the DNA is TGTGCCAGCAGCTTAGGACTAGCGGGACAACTTGTTTACGAGCAGTACTTC.

In this sample, this clonotype turned up many times. V gene TRBV7-2 combines with J gene TRBJ1-2; 7 bases agree with TRBD1. The CDR3 consists of 14 residues. Trimming removed 5 bases from V and 4 bases from J; junction bases left unmatched: 7. Germline V gene lookup returns CDR1 SGHTA and CDR2 FQGNSA. Here the CDR3 reads CASSIQGQGYGYTF. For the CDR3, the DNA is TGTGCCAGCAGCATACAGGGGCAAGGCTATGGCTACACCTTC.

This clonotype was observed at least ten times. The chain recombines TRBV7-2 with TRBJ2-7, with 8 bases identical to TRBD1. CDR3 size: 15 residues. The V gene end was trimmed by 1 base and the J gene end by 2 bases; junction bases not matched to a gene: 4. CDR1 and CDR2 (germline): SGHTA, FQGNSA. The chain's CDR3 is CASSLGQGAPYEQYF. The CDR3, as DNA: TGTGCCAGCAGCTTAGGCCAGGGGGCCCCCTACGAGCAGTACTTC.

In this sample, this clonotype turned up many times. The genes are TRBV7-2 and TRBJ2-3, with D possibly matching TRBD1 (5 bases). This CDR3 region has 15 residues. The ends were cut back, 3 bases at V and 2 bases at J, with 12 bases in the middle. Germline V lookup: CDR1 SGHTA, CDR2 FQGNSA. The CDR3 here is CASSFRAGHTDTQYF. DNA of the CDR3: TGTGCCAGCAGCTTCCGGGCAGGGCACACAGATACGCAGTATTTT. The complete variable domain, with remaining parts taken from reference TRBV7-2 and TRBJ2-3, reads GAGVSQSPSNKVTEKGKDVELRCDPISGHTALYWYRQSLGQGLEFLIYFQGNSAPDKSGLPSDRFSAERTGGSVSTLTIQRTQQEDSAVYLCASSFRAGHTDTQYFGPGTRLTVL.

The table lists this clonotype with many counts. The V call is TRBV7-2, the J call TRBJ2-7, with D perhaps matching TRBD2 (5 bases). The CDR3 is 14 residues long. The V and J ends lost 3 bases and 3 bases respectively, with 12 bases between them. In germline, CDR1 is SGHTA, CDR2 FQGNSA. The CDR3 nucleotides are TGTGCCAGCAGCTTCGCCCGGGGTGACTACGAGCAGTACTTC. Amino acids: CASSFARGDYEQYF.

This clonotype was seen a handful of times. The V gene is TRBV5-1, the J gene TRBJ2-7; 9 bases are a match to TRBD1. Germline-derived CDR1 and CDR2 are SGHRS and YFSETQ. Trimming at V came to 5 bases and at J to 5 bases, leaving 11 bases not matched to a gene. This CDR3 has 15 residues. CDR3 protein: CASRNQQGAQHEQYF. The CDR3 DNA sequence: TGCGCCAGCAGGAATCAACAGGGGGCCCAACACGAGCAGTACTTC.

This clonotype was observed many times. The chain is built from TRBV7-9 and TRBJ1-1; D remains ambiguous. V lost 7 bases and J lost 0, with 9 bases in between. Germline CDR1 is SEHNR and CDR2 is FQNEAQ (reference sequence). CDR3 length: 13 amino acids. In DNA, the CDR3 is TGTGCCAGCAACCGAAACATGAACACTGAAGCTTTCTTT. Translating it yields CASNRNMNTEAFF.

This clonotype was observed at least ten times. This chain connects TRBV7-2 to TRBJ1-5; D is uncertain. This CDR3 contains 15 residues. Between the trimmed V and J ends, which lost 1 base and 2 bases, there was a span of 9 bases. The V gene's germline CDR1 is SGHTA and CDR2 FQGNSA. DNA of the CDR3: TGTGCCAGCAGCTTAGGTCGGGAAGGCAATCAGCCCCAGCATTTT. Its translation: CASSLGREGNQPQHF.

This clonotype has a count of ten or more. This chain links TRBV7-2 with TRBJ2-7, with D maybe TRBD2 (6 bases). V lost 5 bases and J 5 bases, leaving 13 bases between the germline ends. The CDR3 is made up of 13 amino acids. Per germline, CDR1 SGHTA and CDR2 FQGNSA. The CDR3 sequence is CASSKGSGDEQYF. CDR3 bases: TGTGCCAGCAGCAAAGGGTCGGGGGACGAGCAGTACTTC.